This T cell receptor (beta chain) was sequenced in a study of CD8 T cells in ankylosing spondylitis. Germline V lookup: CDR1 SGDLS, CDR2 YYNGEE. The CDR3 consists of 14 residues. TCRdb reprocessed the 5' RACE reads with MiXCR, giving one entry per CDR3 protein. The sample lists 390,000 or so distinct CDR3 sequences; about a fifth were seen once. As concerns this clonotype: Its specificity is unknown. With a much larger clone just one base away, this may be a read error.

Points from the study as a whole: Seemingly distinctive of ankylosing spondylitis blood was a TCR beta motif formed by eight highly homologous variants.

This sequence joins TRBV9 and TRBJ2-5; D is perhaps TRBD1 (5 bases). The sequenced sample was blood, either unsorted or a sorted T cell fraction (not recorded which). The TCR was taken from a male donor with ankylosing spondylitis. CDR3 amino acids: CARGSGYRQEAQYF. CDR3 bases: TGTGCCCGCGGTTCAGGGTACCGGCAAGAGGCCCAGTACTTC.